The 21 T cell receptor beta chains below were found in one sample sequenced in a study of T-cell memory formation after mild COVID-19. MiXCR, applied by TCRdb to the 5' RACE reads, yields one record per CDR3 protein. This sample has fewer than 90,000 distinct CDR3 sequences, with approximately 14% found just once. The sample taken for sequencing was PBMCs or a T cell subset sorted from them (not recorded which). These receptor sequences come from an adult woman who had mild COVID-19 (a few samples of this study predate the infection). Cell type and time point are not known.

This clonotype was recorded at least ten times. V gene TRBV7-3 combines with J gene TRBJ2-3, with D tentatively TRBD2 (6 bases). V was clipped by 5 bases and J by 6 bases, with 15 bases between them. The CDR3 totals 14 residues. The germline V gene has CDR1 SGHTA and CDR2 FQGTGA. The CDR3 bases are TGTGCCAGCAGCCGAGGCGGGACCACGGATACGCAGTATTTT. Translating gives CASSRGGTTDTQYF.

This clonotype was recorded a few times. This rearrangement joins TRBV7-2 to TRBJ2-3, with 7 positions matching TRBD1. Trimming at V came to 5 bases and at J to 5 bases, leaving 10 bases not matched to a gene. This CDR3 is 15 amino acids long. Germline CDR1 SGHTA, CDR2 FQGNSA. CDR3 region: CASSHDRDVIDTQYF. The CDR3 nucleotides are TGTGCCAGCAGCCACGACAGGGACGTGATAGATACGCAGTATTTT.

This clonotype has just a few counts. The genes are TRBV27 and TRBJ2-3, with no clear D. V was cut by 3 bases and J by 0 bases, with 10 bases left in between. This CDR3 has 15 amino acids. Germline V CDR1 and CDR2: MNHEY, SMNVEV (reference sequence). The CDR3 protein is CASSFQFFSTDTQYF. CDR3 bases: TGTGCCAGCAGTTTTCAGTTTTTTAGCACAGATACGCAGTATTTT.

The CDR3 here is CATSGGAGVGDTQYF. CDR3 sequence (DNA): TGTGCCACCAGTGGAGGGGCAGGGGTAGGGGATACGCAGTATTTT. V is TRBV24-1 and J is TRBJ2-3, with D maybe TRBD1 (6 bases). CDR1 and CDR2 from the germline V gene are KGHDR and SFDVKD. The CDR3 totals 15 residues. V was shortened by 5 bases and J by 6 bases, with 17 bases between the two germline ends.

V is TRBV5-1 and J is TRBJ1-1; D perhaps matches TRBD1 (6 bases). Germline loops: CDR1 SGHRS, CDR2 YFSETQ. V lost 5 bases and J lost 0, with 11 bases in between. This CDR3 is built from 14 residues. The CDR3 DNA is TGCGCCAGCAGGGAACAGGGAATGAACACTGAAGCTTTCTTT. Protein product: CASREQGMNTEAFF.

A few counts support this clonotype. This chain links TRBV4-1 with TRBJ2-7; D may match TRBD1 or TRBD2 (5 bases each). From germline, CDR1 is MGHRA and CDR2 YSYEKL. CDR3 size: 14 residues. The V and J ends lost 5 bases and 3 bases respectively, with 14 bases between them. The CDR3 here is CASSSPGLYYEQYF. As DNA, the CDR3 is TGCGCCAGCAGCTCGCCGGGGCTGTACTACGAGCAGTACTTC.

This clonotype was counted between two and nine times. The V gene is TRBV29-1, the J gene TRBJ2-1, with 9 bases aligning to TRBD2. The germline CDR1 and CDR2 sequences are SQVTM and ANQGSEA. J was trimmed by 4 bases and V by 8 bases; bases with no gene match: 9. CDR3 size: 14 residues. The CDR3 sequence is CSPFSGSRYNEQFF. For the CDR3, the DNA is TGCAGCCCCTTTAGCGGGAGTAGGTACAATGAGCAGTTCTTC.

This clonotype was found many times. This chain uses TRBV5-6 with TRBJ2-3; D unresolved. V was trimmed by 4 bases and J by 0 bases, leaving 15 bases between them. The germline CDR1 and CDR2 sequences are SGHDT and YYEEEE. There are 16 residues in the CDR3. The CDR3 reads CASSPGPGASTDTQYF. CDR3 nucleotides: TGTGCCAGCAGCCCCGGCCCAGGAGCTAGCACAGATACGCAGTATTTT. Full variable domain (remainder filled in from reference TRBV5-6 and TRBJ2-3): DAGVTQSPTHLIKTRGQQVTLRCSPKSGHDTVSWYQQALGQGPQFIFQYYEEEERQRGNFPDRFSGHQFPNYSSELNVNALLLGDSALYLCASSPGPGASTDTQYFGPGTRLTVL.

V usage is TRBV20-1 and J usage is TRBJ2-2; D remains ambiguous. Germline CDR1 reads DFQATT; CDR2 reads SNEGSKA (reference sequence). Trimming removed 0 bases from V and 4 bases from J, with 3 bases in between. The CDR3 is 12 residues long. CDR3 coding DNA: TGCAGTGCTAGAGAACCCACCGGGGAGCTGTTTTTT. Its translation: CSAREPTGELFF.

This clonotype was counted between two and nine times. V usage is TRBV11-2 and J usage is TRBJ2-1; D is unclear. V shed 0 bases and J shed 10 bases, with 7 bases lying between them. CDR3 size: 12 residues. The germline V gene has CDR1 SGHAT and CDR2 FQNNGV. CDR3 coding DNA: TGTGCCAGCAGCTTAGATGGGGTAGAGCAGTTCTTC. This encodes CASSLDGVEQFF.

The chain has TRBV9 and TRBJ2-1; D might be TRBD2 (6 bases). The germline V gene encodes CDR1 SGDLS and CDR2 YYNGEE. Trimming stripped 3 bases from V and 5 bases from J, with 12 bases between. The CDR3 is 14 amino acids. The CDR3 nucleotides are TGTGCCAGCAGCGGAATAGCGGTTAACAATGAGCAGTTCTTC. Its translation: CASSGIAVNNEQFF.

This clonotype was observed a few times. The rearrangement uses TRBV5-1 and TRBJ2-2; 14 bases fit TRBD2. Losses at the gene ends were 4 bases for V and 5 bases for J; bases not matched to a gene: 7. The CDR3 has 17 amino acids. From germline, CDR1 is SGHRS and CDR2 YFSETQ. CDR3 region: CASSAGTSGSLTGELFF. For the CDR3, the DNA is TGCGCCAGCAGCGCCGGGACTAGCGGGAGCTTAACCGGGGAGCTGTTTTTT.

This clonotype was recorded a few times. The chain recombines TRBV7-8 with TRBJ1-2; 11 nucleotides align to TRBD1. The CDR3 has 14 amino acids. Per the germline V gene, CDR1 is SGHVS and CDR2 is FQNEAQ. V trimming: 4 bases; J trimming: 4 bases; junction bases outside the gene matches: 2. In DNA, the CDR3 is TGTGCCAGCAGCTGGGGACAGGGGGGCTATGGCTACACCTTC. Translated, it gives CASSWGQGGYGYTF.

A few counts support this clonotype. The CDR3 reads CAWSVGAGSYEQYF. CDR3 coding DNA: TGTGCCTGGAGTGTAGGGGCAGGATCCTACGAGCAGTACTTC. The chain is built from TRBV30 and TRBJ2-7; possibly TRBD1 for D (5 bases). The germline V gene has CDR1 GTSNPN and CDR2 SVGIG (reference sequence). With 0 bases removed from V and 1 base from J, the gap between germline ends came to 10 bases. The CDR3 loop spans 14 amino acids. Full variable domain (rest looked up from reference TRBV30 and TRBJ2-7): SQTIHQWPATLVQPVGSPLSLECTVEGTSNPNLYWYRQAAGRGLQLLFYSVGIGQISSEVPQNLSASRPQDRQFILSSKKLLLSDSGFYLCAWSVGAGSYEQYFGPGTRLTVT.

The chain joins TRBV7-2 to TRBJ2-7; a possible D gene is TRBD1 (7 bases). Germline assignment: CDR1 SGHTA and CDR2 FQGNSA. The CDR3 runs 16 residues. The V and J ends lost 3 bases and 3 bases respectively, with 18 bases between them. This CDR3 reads CASSFGGGQIFYEQYF. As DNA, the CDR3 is TGTGCCAGCAGCTTCGGAGGGGGACAGATATTCTACGAGCAGTACTTC.

CDR3 coding DNA: TGCGCCAGCAGCCCGGACAGGGGGCCGAGTGGCTACACCTTC. Translated: CASSPDRGPSGYTF. The rearrangement joins TRBV5-1 to TRBJ1-2; 11 positions match TRBD1. The CDR3 has 14 amino acids. In germline, CDR1 is SGHRS, CDR2 YFSETQ. V lost 4 bases to trimming and J lost 7 bases; unmatched junction nucleotides: 6. The variable domain in full, completed from reference TRBV5-1 and TRBJ1-2, reads KAGVTQTPRYLIKTRGQQVTLSCSPISGHRSVSWYQQTPGQGLQFLFEYFSETQRNKGNFPGRFSGRQFSNSRSEMNVSTLELGDSALYLCASSPDRGPSGYTFGSGTRLTVV.

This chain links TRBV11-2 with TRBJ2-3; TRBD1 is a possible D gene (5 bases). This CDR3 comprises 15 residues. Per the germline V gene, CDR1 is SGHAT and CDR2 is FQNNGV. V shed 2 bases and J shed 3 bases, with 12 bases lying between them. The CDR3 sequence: CASSLIPDSTDTQYF. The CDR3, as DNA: TGTGCCAGCAGCTTAATTCCTGACAGTACAGATACGCAGTATTTT. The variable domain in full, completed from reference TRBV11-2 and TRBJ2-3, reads EAGVAQSPRYKIIEKRQSVAFWCNPISGHATLYWYQQILGQGPKLLIQFQNNGVVDDSQLPKDRFSAERLKGVDSTLKIQPAKLEDSAVYLCASSLIPDSTDTQYFGPGTRLTVL.

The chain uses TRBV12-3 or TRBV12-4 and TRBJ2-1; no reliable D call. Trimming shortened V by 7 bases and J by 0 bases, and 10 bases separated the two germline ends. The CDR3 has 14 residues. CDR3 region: CASTHYGSYNEQFF. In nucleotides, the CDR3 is TGTGCCAGCACTCACTACGGCTCCTACAATGAGCAGTTCTTC.

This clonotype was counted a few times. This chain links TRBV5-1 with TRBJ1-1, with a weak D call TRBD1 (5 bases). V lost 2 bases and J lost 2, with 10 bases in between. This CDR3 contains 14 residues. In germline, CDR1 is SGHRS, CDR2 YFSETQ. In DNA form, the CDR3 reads TGCGCCAGCAGCTTCAGGGACGAAAACACTGAAGCTTTCTTT. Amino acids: CASSFRDENTEAFF.

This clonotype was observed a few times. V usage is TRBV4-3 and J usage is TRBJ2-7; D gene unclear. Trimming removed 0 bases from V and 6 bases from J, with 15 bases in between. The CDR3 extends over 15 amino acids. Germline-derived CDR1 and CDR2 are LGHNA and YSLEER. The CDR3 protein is CASSQDQVGLAEQYF. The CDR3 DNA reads TGCGCCAGCAGCCAAGATCAGGTGGGTCTGGCCGAGCAGTACTTC.

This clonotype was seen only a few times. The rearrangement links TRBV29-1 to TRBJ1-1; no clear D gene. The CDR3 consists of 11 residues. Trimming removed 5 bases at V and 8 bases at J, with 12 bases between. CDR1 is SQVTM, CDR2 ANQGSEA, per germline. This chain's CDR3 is CSVYLRVEAFF. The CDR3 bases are TGCAGCGTTTATTTACGGGTAGAAGCTTTCTTT. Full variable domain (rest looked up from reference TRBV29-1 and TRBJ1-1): SAVISQKPSRDICQRGTSLTIQCQVDSQVTMMFWYRQQPGQSLTLIATANQGSEATYESGFVIDKFPISRPNLTFSTLTVSNMSPEDSSIYLCSVYLRVEAFFGQGTRLTVV.